Listed below are T cell receptor beta chains from one sample, sequenced in a study of blood T cell repertoires in COVID-19. Sequencing used immunoSEQ multiplex PCR; TCRdb keeps in-frame clones, though not all of them. The repertoire has over 130,000 clones, 80% to 85% of them found once; the top ten carry 3.5% to 5%. Input material: peripheral blood. Every receptor here comes from a woman older than 75 with acute or convalescent COVID-19. CDR3s include the opening cysteine and the closing phenylalanine or tryptophan. D genes are given only for firm matches. A clone size is listed for some rows: how often the clone was seen (once, few, many), or a class if it is expanded.

>TRBD2|TRBJ2-7|TRBV7-9|few
CASSSLAGAPSYEQYF
TGTGCCAGCAGCTCCCTGGCGGGAGCCCCCTCCTACGAGCAGTACTTC
>TRBD1|TRBJ1-1|TRBV30|-
CAWARGPHTEAFF
TGTGCCTGGGCCAGGGGGCCGCACACTGAAGCTTTCTTT
>TRBD2|TRBJ2-2|TRBV9|few
CASSPFTSGAANTGELFF
TGTGCCAGCAGCCCATTTACTAGCGGGGCCGCGAACACCGGGGAGCTGTTTTTT
>-|TRBJ1-5|TRBV2|few
CASREGLTRGNQPQHF
TGTGCCAGCAGAGAAGGACTAACTAGGGGCAATCAGCCCCAGCATTTT
>-|TRBJ2-7|TRBV5-1|-
CASSWQTSVGQIYEQYF
TGCGCCAGCAGCTGGCAGACGAGCGTAGGACAGATCTACGAGCAGTACTTC
>-|TRBJ1-5|TRBV10-2|-
CASREDTSNQPQHF
TGCGCCAGCAGGGAGGACACTAGCAATCAGCCCCAGCATTTT
>TRBD1|TRBJ2-1|TRBV4-2|-
CASSQFGQGTDEQFF
TGTGCCAGCAGCCAATTTGGACAGGGGACCGATGAGCAGTTCTTC
>-|TRBJ2-7|TRBV19|-
CASSIGTDYEQYF
TGTGCCAGTAGTATAGGTACAGATTACGAGCAGTACTTC
>-|TRBJ1-5|TRBV6-2/TRBV6-3|-
CASSYSFFGTHHGGVTQPQHF
TGTGCCAGCAGTTACTCATTTTTCGGGACGCACCATGGCGGGGTTACTCAGCCCCAGCATTTT
>TRBD2|TRBJ2-1|TRBV10-3|-
CAISESTSVYNEQFF
TGTGCCATCAGTGAGTCGACTAGCGTCTACAATGAGCAGTTCTTC
>-|TRBJ2-7|TRBV7-8|-
CASSLRAGGRGSYEQYF
TGTGCCAGCAGCTTACGTGCTGGGGGCAGGGGCTCCTACGAGCAGTACTTC
>TRBD1|TRBJ1-5|TRBV3-1/TRBV3-2|-
CASSQGYTTGDSNQPQHF
TGTGCCAGCAGCCAAGGCTATACGACAGGGGATAGCAATCAGCCCCAGCATTTT
>-|TRBJ2-5|TRBV5-4|-
CASSRGPGGGGETQYF
TGTGCCAGCAGCCGGGGACCAGGGGGCGGGGGAGAGACCCAGTACTTC
>TRBD2|TRBJ2-1|TRBV28|-
CASSSPAGGHNEQFF
TGTGCCAGCAGTTCCCCCGCGGGGGGGCACAATGAGCAGTTCTTC
>-|TRBJ1-6|TRBV18|-
CASSRGTGDNSPLHF
TGTGCCAGCTCACGAGGTACAGGAGATAATTCACCCCTCCACTTT
>TRBD1|TRBJ2-2|TRBV3-1/TRBV3-2|-
CASSPRDRGRGELFF
TGTGCCAGCAGCCCCCGGGACAGGGGGCGCGGGGAGCTGTTTTTT
>-|TRBJ2-1|TRBV7-3|-
CASSSGGLNYNEQFF
TGTGCCAGCAGCTCCGGGGGGCTAAATTACAATGAGCAGTTCTTC
>TRBD1|TRBJ1-4|TRBV24-1|once
CATSDPRTGGAEKLFF
TGTGCCACCAGTGATCCCCGGACAGGGGGCGCCGAAAAACTGTTTTTT
>-|TRBJ1-3|TRBV30|-
CAWSAIGTWRYVSGNTIYF
TGTGCCTGGAGTGCCATAGGGACATGGAGATACGTCTCTGGAAACACCATATATTTT
>TRBD1|TRBJ1-6|TRBV4-1|few
CASSRRPGQGGSPLHF
TGCGCCAGCAGCCGCCGACCGGGACAGGGAGGTTCACCCCTCCACTTT
>-|TRBJ1-2|TRBV4-2|-
CASSQDPWQGNGYTF
TGTGCCAGCAGCCAAGACCCGTGGCAGGGAAATGGCTACACCTTC
>TRBD1|TRBJ2-4|TRBV2|-
CASNNDRAGKNIQYF
TGTGCCAGCAATAACGACAGGGCGGGCAAAAACATTCAGTACTTC
>TRBD1|TRBJ1-4|TRBV6-6|-
CASSQPGTANEKLFF
TGTGCCAGCAGCCAACCCGGGACAGCTAATGAAAAACTGTTTTTT
>TRBD2|TRBJ2-3|TRBV5-1|-
CASRTGLARSDTQYF
TGCGCCAGCAGGACGGGACTAGCTCGGTCAGATACGCAGTATTTT
>-|TRBJ2-3|TRBV23-1|-
CASSQPNTDTQYF
TGCGCCAGCAGTCAACCTAACACAGATACGCAGTATTTT
>-|TRBJ1-5|TRBV6-5|-
CASSEVDQPQHF
TGTGCCAGCTCCGAGGTAGATCAGCCCCAGCATTTT
>TRBD2|TRBJ2-5|TRBV11-3|-
CASSLFSGGAETQYF
TGTGCCAGCAGCTTATTCAGCGGGGGCGCAGAGACCCAGTACTTC
>-|TRBJ1-5|TRBV24-1|-
CATSDTGVGNQPQHF
TGTGCCACCAGTGATACGGGTGTGGGCAATCAGCCCCAGCATTTT
>-|TRBJ1-1|TRBV3-1/TRBV3-2|-
CASSLAENTEAFF
TGTGCCAGCAGCTTGGCAGAGAACACTGAAGCTTTCTTT
>TRBD1|TRBJ2-2|TRBV4-2|-
CASSQGDRGTGELFF
TGTGCCAGCAGCCAAGGGGACAGGGGTACCGGGGAGCTGTTTTTT
>-|TRBJ2-7|TRBV5-1|-
CASSLAPGVSYEQYF
TGCGCCAGCAGCTTGGCCCCAGGGGTGTCCTACGAGCAGTACTTC